The 5 T cell receptor beta chains below all came from one sample that was sequenced in a study of cytomegalovirus exposure and HLA in healthy donors (dated by TCRdb to 2016 to 2017). Library method: the immunoSEQ multiplex PCR assay. For the multiplex PCR, a mixture combining 60 forward primers for TCR Vbeta segments and 13 reverse primers for TCR Jbeta segments was used. TCRdb limited this immuneACCESS table to in-frame rearrangements with V and J called. A share of clones is missing; checked studies link under half to unresolved V genes, and the rest is unexplained. Recorded for this sample are roughly 250,000 clones; roughly 70% of them occurred a single time. The top ten hold under 2.5% of the sample. Material for sequencing was PBMCs. All receptors come from a female donor in good health and CMV-seronegative.

This clone was observed a few times. V is TRBV6-1 and J is TRBJ1-3; TRBD1 might be the D (6 bases). The CDR3 totals 16 residues. Trimming pared 5 bases from V and 3 bases from J, leaving 17 bases between. CDR1 is MNHNS and CDR2 is SASEGT in the germline V gene. The CDR3 DNA reads TGTGCCAGCAGTCAAGGGACACTACCGGATGGAAACACCATATATTTT. Amino acids: CASSQGTLPDGNTIYF.

This clone was detected a few times. V usage is TRBV5-1 and J usage is TRBJ2-5; D is unclear. The CDR3 loop spans 13 amino acids. Germline lookup yields CDR1 SGHRS and CDR2 YFSETQ. V was cut by 0 bases and J by 5 bases, with 8 bases left in between. The CDR3 reads CASSLDTSETQYF. CDR3 coding DNA: TGCGCCAGCAGCTTGGACACGTCGGAGACCCAGTACTTC.

This clone was found a few times. The J gene is TRBJ2-3, the V gene TRBV2; D is undetermined. Deletions cut 4 bases from V and 3 bases from J, with 2 bases between. Germline lookup yields CDR1 SNHLY and CDR2 FYNNEI. The length of the CDR3 is 11 residues. The CDR3 region has the DNA TGTGCCAGCAGTGTAACAGATACGCAGTATTTT. Its protein is CASSVTDTQYF.

V is TRBV28 and J is TRBJ2-7, with D maybe TRBD1 (5 bases). The V end was cut by 4 bases, the J end by 2 bases, with 15 bases between. The germline V gene encodes CDR1 MDHEN and CDR2 SYDVKM. The CDR3 contains 15 residues. CDR3 sequence (DNA): TGTGCCAGCAGTTCCTTGGGGCCGGCGGCCTACGAGCAGTACTTC. Amino acid sequence: CASSSLGPAAYEQYF.

The chain has TRBV19 and TRBJ1-5, with 7 nucleotides matching TRBD1. Germline CDR1 and CDR2: LNHDA and SQIVND (reference sequence). The ends lost 4 bases at V and 7 bases at J; junction bases unmatched: 10. The CDR3 spans 15 residues. CDR3 sequence: CASSRQGSSGQPQHF. The CDR3 DNA is TGTGCCAGTAGTAGACAGGGTTCGAGCGGGCAGCCCCAGCATTTT.